This T cell receptor (beta chain) comes out of a study of identical twins. Each CDR3 protein is one row after TCRdb ran MiXCR on the 5' RACE reads. The sample carries 450,000 or so distinct CDR3 sequences, 11% to 15% recorded once. V lost 10 bases to trimming and J lost 5 bases, with 18 bases between them. Per the germline V gene, CDR1 is MNHEY and CDR2 is SMNVEV (reference sequence). The CDR3 extends over 15 amino acids. All donors comprised healthy Caucasians. This clonotype has more than one count but fewer than ten. The antigen is not known. Overall study results and limits: Beta out-of-frame sequences displayed a weaker excess of sharing between twins.

This same sample was also taken into another study, of yellow fever vaccine responses in identical twins.

This clonotype originated in a woman aged 18-29 years in good health. The sample taken for sequencing was CD4+ T cells sorted from blood. This rearrangement joins TRBV27 to TRBJ1-6, with D possibly matching TRBD1 (5 bases). The CDR3 DNA sequence: TGTGCCACCACGCCTCAGTGGGGGAATAATTCACCCCTCCACTTT. Its protein is CATTPQWGNNSPLHF.